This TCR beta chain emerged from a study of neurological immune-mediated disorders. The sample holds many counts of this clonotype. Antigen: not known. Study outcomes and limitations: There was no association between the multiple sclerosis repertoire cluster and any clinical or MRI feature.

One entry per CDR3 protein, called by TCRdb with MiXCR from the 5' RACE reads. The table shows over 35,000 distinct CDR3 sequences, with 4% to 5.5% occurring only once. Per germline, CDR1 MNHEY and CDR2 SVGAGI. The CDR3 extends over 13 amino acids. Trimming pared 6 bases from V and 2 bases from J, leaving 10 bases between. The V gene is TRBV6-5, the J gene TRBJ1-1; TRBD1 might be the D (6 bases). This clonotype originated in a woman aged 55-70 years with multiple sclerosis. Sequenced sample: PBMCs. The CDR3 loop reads CASSRTENTEAFF. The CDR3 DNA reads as TGTGCCAGCAGCCGGACAGAAAACACTGAAGCTTTCTTT.